This TCR beta chain stems from a study of somatic mutations in cytotoxic T cells in rheumatoid arthritis. General study findings and limits: It was in rheumatoid arthritis patients, but not in healthy controls, that CD8+ clonality increased with age.

Per the original methods: Large patient CD8+ clones, those above 1%, rarely matched published virus-specific TCRB sequences. TCRdb's table, derived via immunoSEQ multiplex PCR, lists solely in-frame clones and lacks some. V, J and clone size derive from that table, while D and trimming were established from the DNA sequence. The sample gives around 20,000 clones, roughly four fifths of which show up once; about 14% is in the top ten. As concerns this clone: Its target is unknown.

Trimming took 5 bases from V and 4 from J, leaving 9 bases between them. CDR3 size: 12 residues. CDR1 SEHNR and CDR2 FQNEAQ come from the germline V gene (reference sequence). Sequencing was carried out using CD8+ T cells sorted from blood. The TCR comes from an adult with rheumatoid arthritis. The V and J genes are TRBV7-9 and TRBJ2-7; D unclear. The CDR3: CASSPNPYEQYF. The CDR3 DNA reads TGTGCCAGCAGCCCCAACCCGTACGAGCAGTACTTC.